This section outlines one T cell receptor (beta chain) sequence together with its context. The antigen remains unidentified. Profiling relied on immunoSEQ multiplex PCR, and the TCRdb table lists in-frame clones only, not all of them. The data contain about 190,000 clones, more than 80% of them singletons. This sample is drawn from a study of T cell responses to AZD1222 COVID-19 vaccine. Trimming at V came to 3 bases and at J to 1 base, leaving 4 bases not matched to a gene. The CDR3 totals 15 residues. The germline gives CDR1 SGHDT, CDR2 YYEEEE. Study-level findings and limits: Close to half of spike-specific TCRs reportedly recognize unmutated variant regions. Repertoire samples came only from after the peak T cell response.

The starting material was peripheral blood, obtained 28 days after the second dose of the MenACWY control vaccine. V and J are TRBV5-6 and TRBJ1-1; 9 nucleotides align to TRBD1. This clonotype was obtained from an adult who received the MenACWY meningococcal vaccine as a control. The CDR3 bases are TGTGCCAGCAGCTACAGGGGGCGAGCGAACACTGAAGCTTTCTTT. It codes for CASSYRGRANTEAFF.